This T cell receptor beta chain was observed in a study of shared clonotypes between healthy human individuals. Overall study: The donors, two women and a few men, were aged 18 to 49. Study outcomes and limitations: In this cohort, only blood was sampled, and tissue repertoires likely differ. Relative to clonotypes present in all four donors, those not shared had lower generation probabilities.

All participating donors were Caucasian adults from Nashville, Tennessee. This clone has only one observation. The antigen remains unidentified. The same CDR3 can be traced to other DNA sequences in this sample. Trimming stripped 0 bases from V and 5 bases from J, with 5 bases between. Germline assignment: CDR1 SGHNT and CDR2 YYREEE (reference sequence). This CDR3 comprises 12 residues. Assay: immunoSEQ multiplex PCR; the TCRdb copy retains only in-frame clones and omits some. The sample lists about 2.4 million clones; more than 85% were seen once. Sequencing was carried out using naive CD4+ T cells from PBMCs. Specified subset: CD45RA+ positively selected. The chain links TRBV5-4 to TRBJ2-5; D unclear. This receptor was obtained from a man younger than 35 in good health. Some clones in this sample may be carry-over from other donors' samples. The CDR3 DNA is TGTGCCAGCAGCTTGGAGTGGGAGACCCAGTACTTC. Its translation is CASSLEWETQYF.